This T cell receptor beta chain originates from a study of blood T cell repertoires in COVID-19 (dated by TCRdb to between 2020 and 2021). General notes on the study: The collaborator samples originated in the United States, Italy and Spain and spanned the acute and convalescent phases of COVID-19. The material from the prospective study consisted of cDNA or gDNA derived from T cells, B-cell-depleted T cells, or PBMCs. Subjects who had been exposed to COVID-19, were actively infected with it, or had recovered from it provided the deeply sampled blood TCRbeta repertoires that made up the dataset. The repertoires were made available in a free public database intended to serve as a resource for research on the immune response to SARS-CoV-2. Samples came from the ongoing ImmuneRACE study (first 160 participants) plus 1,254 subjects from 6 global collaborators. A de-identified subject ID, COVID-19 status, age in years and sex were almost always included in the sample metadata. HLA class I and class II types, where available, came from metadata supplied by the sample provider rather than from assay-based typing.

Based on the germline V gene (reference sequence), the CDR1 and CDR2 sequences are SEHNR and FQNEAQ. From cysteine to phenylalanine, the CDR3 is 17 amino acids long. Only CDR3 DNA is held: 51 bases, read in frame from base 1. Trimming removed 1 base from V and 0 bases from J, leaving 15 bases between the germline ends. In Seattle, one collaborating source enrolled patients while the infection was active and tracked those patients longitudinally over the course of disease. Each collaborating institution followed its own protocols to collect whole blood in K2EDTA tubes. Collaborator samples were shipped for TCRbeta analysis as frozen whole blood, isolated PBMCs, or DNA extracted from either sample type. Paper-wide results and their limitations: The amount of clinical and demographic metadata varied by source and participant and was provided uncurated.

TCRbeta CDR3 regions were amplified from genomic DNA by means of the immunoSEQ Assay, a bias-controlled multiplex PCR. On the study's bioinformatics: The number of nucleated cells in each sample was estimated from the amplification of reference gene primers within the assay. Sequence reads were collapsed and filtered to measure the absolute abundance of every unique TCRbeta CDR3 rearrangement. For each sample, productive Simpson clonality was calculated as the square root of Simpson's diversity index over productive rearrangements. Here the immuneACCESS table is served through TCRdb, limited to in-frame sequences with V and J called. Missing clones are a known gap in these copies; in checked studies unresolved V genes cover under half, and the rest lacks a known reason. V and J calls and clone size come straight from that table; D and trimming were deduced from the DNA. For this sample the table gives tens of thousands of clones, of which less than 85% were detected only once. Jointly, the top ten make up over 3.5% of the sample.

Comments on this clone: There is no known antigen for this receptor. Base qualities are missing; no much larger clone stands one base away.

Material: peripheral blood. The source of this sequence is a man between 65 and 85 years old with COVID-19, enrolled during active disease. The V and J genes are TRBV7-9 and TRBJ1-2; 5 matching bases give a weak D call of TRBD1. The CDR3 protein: CASSLGVYRRANYGYTF. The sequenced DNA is TGTGCCAGCAGCTTAGGCGTATACAGGAGAGCTAACTATGGCTACACCTTC.